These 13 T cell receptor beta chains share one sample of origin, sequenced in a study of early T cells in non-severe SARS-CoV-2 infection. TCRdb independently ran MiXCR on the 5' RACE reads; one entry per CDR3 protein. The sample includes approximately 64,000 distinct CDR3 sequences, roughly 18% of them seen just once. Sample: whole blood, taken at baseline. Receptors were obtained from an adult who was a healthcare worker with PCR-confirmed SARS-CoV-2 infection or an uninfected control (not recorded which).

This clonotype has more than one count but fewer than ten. Here the CDR3 DNA reads TGCAGTGCTAGAGATCCACGCGGGTCAACAGAGCAGTACTTC. Translating gives CSARDPRGSTEQYF. The chain uses TRBV20-1 and TRBJ2-7; D is perhaps TRBD2 (5 bases). From germline, CDR1 is DFQATT and CDR2 SNEGSKA (reference sequence). There are 14 residues in the CDR3. V shed 0 bases and J shed 7 bases, with 16 bases lying between them.

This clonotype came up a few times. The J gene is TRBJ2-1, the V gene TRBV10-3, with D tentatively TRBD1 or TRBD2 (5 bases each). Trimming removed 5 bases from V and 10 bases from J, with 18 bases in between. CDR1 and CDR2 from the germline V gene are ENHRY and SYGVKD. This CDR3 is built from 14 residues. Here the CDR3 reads CAISTGTPAPEQFF. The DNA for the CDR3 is TGTGCCATCAGTACCGGGACCCCGGCCCCGGAGCAGTTCTTC.

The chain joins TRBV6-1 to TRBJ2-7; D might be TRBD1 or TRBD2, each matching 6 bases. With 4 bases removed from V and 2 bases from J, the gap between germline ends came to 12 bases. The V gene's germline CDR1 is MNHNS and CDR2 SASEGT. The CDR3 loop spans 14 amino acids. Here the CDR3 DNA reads TGTGCCAGCAGTGTCAGGGGACTTACCTACGAGCAGTACTTC. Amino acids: CASSVRGLTYEQYF.

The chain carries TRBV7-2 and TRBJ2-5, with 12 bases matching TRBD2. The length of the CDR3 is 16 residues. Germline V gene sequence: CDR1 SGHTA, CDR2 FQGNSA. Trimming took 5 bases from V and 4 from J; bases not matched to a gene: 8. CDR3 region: CASSRELAGGRETQYF. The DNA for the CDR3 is TGTGCCAGCAGCCGAGAACTAGCGGGGGGCAGAGAGACCCAGTACTTC.

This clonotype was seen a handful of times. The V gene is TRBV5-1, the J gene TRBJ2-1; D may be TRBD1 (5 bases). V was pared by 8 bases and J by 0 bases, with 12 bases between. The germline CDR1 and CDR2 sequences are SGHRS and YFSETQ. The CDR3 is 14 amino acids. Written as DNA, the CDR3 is TGCGCCAGTCGATACAGGAGCTCCTACAATGAGCAGTTCTTC. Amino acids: CASRYRSSYNEQFF.

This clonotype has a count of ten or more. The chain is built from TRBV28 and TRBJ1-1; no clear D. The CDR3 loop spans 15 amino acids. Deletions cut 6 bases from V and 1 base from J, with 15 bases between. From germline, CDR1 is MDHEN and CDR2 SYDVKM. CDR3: CASRRQDIWNTEAFF. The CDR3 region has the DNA TGTGCCAGCAGACGACAAGATATTTGGAACACTGAAGCTTTCTTT.

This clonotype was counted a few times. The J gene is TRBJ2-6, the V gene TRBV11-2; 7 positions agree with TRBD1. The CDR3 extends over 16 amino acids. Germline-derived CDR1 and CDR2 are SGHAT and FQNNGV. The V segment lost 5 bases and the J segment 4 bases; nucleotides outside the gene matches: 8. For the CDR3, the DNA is TGTGCCAGCAGCCCACATGACAGGGCCGGGGCCAACGTCCTGACTTTC. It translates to CASSPHDRAGANVLTF.

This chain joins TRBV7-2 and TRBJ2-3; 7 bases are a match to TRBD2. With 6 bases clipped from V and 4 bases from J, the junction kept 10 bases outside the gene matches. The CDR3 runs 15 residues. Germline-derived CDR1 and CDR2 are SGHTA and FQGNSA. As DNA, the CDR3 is TGTGCCAGCAGAAGATCGGGACTATTACCAGATACGCAGTATTTT. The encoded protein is CASRRSGLLPDTQYF.

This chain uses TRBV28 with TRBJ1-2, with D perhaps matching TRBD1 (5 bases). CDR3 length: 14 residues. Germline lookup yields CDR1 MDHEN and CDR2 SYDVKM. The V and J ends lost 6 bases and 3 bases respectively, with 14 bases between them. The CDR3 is CASSSPGLDYGYTF. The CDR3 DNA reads TGTGCCAGCAGCTCCCCAGGGCTTGACTATGGCTACACCTTC.

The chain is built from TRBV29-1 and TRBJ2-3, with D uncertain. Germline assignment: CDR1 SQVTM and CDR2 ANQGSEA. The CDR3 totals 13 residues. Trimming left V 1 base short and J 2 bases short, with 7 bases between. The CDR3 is CSVEGEHTDTQYF. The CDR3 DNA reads TGCAGCGTTGAAGGGGAACACACAGATACGCAGTATTTT.

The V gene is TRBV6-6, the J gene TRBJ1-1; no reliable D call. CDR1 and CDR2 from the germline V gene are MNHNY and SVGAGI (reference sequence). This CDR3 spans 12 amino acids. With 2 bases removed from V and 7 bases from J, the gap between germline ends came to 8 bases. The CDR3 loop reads CASSYAGLEAFF. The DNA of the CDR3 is TGTGCCAGCAGTTACGCAGGACTTGAAGCTTTCTTT.

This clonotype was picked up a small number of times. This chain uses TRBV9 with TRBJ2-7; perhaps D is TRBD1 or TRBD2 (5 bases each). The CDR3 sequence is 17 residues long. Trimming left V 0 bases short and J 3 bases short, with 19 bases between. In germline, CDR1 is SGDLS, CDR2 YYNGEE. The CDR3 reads CASSVAEGTFSRYEQYF. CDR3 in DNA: TGTGCCAGCAGCGTAGCCGAGGGGACGTTTTCTCGCTACGAGCAGTACTTC.

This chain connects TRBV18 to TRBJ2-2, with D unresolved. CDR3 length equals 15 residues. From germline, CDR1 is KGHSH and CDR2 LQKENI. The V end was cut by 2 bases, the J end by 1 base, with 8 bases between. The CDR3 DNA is TGTGCCAGCTCACCAAGGGTAGAGAACACCGGGGAGCTGTTTTTT. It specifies CASSPRVENTGELFF.